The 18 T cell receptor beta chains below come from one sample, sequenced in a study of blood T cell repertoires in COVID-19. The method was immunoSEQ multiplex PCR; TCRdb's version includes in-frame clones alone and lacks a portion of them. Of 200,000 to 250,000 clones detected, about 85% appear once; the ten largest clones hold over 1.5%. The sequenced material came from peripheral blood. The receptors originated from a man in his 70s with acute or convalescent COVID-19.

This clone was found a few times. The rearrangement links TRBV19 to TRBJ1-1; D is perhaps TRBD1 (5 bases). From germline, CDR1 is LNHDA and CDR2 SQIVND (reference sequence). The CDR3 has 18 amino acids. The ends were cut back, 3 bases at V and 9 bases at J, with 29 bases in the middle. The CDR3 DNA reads TGTGCCAGTAGTATCTCCCTGATATCGGCTTTCCGGGGACTAAAAGCTTTCTTT. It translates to CASSISLISAFRGLKAFF.

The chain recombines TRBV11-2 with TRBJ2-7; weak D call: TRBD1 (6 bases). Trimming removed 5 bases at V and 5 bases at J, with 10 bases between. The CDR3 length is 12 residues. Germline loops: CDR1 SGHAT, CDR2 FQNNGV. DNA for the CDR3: TGTGCCAGCAGCCTTCGGGACAACGAGCAGTACTTC. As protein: CASSLRDNEQYF.

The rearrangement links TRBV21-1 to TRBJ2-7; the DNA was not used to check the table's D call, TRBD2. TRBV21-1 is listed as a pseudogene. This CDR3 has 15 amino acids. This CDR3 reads CASSLSGTRPYEQYF. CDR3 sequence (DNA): TGTGCCAGCAGCCTATCCGGGACTAGACCCTACGAGCAGTACTTC.

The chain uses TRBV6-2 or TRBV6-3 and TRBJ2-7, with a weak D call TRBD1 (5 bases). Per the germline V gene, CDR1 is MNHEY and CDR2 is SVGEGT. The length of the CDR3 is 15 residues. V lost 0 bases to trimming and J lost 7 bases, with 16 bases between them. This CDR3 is CASSYSGLGGREQYF. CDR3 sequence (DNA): TGTGCCAGCAGTTACTCGGGGCTAGGCGGCCGTGAGCAGTACTTC.

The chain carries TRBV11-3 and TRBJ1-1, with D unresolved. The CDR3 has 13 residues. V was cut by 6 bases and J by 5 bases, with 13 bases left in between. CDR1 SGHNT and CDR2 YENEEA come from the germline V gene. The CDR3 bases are TGTGCCAGCAGTCAGGATGATTTGACTGAAGCTTTCTTT. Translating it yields CASSQDDLTEAFF.

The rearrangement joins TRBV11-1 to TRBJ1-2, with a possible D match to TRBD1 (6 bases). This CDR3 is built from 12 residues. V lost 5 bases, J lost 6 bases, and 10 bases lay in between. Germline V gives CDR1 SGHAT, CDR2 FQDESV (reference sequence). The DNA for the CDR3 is TGTGCCAGCAGCCACAGGGACGATGGCTACACCTTC. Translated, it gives CASSHRDDGYTF.

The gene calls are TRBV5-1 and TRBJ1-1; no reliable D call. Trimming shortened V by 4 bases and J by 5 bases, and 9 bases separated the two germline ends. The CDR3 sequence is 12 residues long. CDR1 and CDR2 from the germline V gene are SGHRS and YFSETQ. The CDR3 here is CASSPPGTEAFF. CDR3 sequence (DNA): TGCGCCAGCAGCCCGCCGGGGACTGAAGCTTTCTTT.

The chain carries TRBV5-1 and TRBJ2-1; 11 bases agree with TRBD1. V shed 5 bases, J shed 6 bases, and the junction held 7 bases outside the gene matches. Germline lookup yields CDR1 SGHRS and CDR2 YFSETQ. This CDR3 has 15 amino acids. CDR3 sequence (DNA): TGCGCCAGCAGTCCCGGGACAGGGGGGACCAATGAGCAGTTCTTC. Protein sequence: CASSPGTGGTNEQFF.

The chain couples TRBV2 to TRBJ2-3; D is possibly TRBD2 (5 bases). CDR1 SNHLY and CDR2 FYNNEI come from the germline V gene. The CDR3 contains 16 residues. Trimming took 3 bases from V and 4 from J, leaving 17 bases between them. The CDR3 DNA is TGTGCCAGCAGTGAGAGAACCCGGGGAGCGGCAGATACGCAGTATTTT. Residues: CASSERTRGAADTQYF.

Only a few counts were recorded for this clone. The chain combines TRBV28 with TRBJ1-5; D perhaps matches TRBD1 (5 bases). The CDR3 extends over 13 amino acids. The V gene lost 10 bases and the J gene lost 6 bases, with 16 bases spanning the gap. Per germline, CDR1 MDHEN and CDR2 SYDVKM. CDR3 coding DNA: TGTGCCAACCAGATAGGGGTTGGTCAGCCCCAGCATTTT. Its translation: CANQIGVGQPQHF.

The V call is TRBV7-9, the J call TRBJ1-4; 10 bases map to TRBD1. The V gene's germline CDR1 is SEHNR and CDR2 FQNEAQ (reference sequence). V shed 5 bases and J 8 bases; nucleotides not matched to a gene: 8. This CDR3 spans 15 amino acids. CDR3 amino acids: CASSPTGTGVEKLFF. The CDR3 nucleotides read TGTGCCAGCAGCCCGACCGGGACAGGGGTCGAAAAACTGTTTTTT.

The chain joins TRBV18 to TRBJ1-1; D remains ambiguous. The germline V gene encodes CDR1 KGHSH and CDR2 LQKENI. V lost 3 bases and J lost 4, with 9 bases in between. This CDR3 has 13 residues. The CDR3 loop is CASSPKEITEAFF. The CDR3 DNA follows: TGTGCCAGCTCACCGAAGGAGATCACTGAAGCTTTCTTT.

The CDR3 DNA is TGTGCCAGCAGCTTAGGGACAGGGGCAGATACGCAGTATTTT. Its protein is CASSLGTGADTQYF. The chain recombines TRBV7-9 with TRBJ2-3, with 9 bases lining up with TRBD1. Germline V gene data show CDR1 as SEHNR and CDR2 as FQNEAQ (reference sequence). The V segment lost 1 base and the J segment 4 bases; nucleotides outside the gene matches: 0. This CDR3 has 14 residues. Full variable domain (remainder filled in from reference TRBV7-9 and TRBJ2-3): DTGVSQNPRHKITKRGQNVTFRCDPISEHNRLYWYRQTLGQGPEFLTYFQNEAQLEKSRLLSDRFSAERPKGSFSTLEIQRTEQGDSAMYLCASSLGTGADTQYFGPGTRLTVL.

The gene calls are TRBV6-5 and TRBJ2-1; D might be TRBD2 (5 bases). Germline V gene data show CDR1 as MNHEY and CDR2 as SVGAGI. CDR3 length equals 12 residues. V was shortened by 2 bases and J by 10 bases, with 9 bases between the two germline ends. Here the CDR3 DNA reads TGTGCCAGCAGTTACGGGAGAGGCGAGCAGTTCTTC. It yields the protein CASSYGRGEQFF.

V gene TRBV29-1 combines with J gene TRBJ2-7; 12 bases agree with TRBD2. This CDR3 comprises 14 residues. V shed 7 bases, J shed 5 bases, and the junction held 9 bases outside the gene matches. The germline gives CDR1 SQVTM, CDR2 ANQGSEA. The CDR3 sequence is CSASGGLAGNEQYF. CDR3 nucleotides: TGCAGCGCCTCGGGGGGACTAGCGGGTAACGAGCAGTACTTC.

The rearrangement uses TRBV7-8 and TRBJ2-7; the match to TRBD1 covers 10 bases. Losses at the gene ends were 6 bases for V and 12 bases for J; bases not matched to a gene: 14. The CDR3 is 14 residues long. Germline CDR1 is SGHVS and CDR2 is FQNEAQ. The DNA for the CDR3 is TGTGCCAGCAGTCAAAGACAGGGGGCGACATCTCGGTACTTC. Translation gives CASSQRQGATSRYF.

CDR3: CASSQPFSGSRNNEQFF. CDR3 in DNA: TGTGCCAGCAGCCAACCCTTTAGCGGGAGTCGCAACAATGAGCAGTTCTTC. V is TRBV3-1 (or the pseudogene TRBV3-2) and J is TRBJ2-1; 9 bases line up with TRBD2. CDR3 length: 17 amino acids. CDR1 LGHDT and CDR2 YNNKEL come from the germline V gene (reference sequence). Trimming cost V 2 bases and J 5 bases; bases outside gene matches: 10.

For the CDR3, the DNA is TGCGCCAGCAGCCAAGAGGTAGCGGAAAGCACAGATACGCAGTATTTT. It codes for CASSQEVAESTDTQYF. V gene TRBV4-3 combines with J gene TRBJ2-3; a possible D gene is TRBD2 (6 bases). CDR1 is LGHNA, CDR2 YSLEER, per germline. The length of the CDR3 is 16 residues. V lost 0 bases, J lost 0 bases, and 10 bases lay in between.